This T cell receptor (beta chain) was captured in a study of CD8+ T cells in alopecia areata. For the study at large: The study gave treated patients oral tofacitinib at 5 to 10 mg twice daily.

Peripheral blood, together with lesional scalp punch biopsies, was collected from alopecia areata patients. RNA, once extracted, was reverse transcribed into cDNA for use as the sequencing template. Using immunoSEQ multiplex PCR, the repertoire was profiled, and TCRdb retains in-frame clones only, with some absent. The sample records around 140,000 clones, around 51% being singletons. Study observations and caveats: Mouse data revealed clearer TCR sharing than patient data did, a gap possibly tied to HLA. Scalp data also include sequences from resident alphabeta T cells of normal skin.

With respect to this clone: Its specificity is unknown.

Trimming shortened V by 6 bases and J by 6 bases, and 15 bases separated the two germline ends. The CDR3 loop spans 13 amino acids. CDR1 is MNHNS and CDR2 is SASEGT in the germline V gene. The V gene is TRBV6-1, the J gene TRBJ2-7; possibly TRBD2 for D (6 bases). The sequencing here drew on CD4+ T cells sorted from blood, taken at week 0. This receptor was identified in a human donor with alopecia areata. The CDR3 DNA sequence: TGTGCCAGCAGACAAGGCGGGACGGGCGAGCAGTACTTC. It is translated as CASRQGGTGEQYF.